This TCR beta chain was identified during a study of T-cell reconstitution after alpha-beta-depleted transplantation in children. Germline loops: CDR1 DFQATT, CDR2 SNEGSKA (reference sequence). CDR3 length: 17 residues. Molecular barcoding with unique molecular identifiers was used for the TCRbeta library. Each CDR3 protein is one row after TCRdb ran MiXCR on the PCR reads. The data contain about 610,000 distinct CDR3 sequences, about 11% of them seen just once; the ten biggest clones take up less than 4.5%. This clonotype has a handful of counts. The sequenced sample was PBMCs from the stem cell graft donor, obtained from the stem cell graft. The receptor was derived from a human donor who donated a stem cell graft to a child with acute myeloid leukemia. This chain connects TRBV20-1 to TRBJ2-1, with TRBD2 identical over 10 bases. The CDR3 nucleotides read TGCAGCATCTCTCGGGGTAGCGGGAGGCGGGCTTACAATGAGCAGTTCTTC. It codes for CSISRGSGRRAYNEQFF.